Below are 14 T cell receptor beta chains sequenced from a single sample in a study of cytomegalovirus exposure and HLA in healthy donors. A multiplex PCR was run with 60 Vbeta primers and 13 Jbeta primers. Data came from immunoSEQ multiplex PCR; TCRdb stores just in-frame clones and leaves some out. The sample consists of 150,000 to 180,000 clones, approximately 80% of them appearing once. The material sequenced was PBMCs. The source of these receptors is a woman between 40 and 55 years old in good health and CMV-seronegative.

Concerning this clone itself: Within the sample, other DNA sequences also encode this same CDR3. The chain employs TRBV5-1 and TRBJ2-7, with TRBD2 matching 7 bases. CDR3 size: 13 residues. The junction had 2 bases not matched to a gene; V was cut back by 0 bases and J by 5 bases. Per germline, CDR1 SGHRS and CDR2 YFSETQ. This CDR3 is CASSLVLADEQYF. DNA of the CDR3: TGCGCCAGCAGCTTGGTCCTAGCGGACGAGCAGTACTTC.

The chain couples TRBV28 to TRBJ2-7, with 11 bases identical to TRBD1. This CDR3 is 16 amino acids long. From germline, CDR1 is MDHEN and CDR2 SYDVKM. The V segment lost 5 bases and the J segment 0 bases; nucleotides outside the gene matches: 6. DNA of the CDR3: TGTGCCAGCAGTGACTCCGGGACAGGGGGCTCCTACGAGCAGTACTTC. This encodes CASSDSGTGGSYEQYF.

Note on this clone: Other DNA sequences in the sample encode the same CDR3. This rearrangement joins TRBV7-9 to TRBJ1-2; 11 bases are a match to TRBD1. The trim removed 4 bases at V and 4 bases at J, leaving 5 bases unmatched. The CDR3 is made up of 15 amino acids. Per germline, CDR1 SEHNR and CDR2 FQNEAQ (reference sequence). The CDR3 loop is CASSSGQGGTYGYTF. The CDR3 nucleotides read TGTGCCAGCAGCTCGGGACAGGGGGGGACCTATGGCTACACCTTC.

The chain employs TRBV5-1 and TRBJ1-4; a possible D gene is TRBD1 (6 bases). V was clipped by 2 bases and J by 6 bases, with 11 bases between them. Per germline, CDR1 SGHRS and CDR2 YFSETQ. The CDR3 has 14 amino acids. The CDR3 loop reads CASSFRGLDEKLFF. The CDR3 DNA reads TGCGCCAGCAGCTTCAGGGGATTGGATGAAAAACTGTTTTTT.

The chain's CDR3 is CASSLRRDRGIQPQHF. The CDR3 DNA reads as TGTGCCAGCAGTTTACGCCGGGACAGGGGGATTCAGCCCCAGCATTTT. The gene calls are TRBV28 and TRBJ1-5; TRBD1 matches 11 bases. The junction had 6 bases not matched to a gene; V was cut back by 2 bases and J by 6 bases. CDR3 size: 16 residues. Germline values: CDR1 MDHEN, CDR2 SYDVKM.

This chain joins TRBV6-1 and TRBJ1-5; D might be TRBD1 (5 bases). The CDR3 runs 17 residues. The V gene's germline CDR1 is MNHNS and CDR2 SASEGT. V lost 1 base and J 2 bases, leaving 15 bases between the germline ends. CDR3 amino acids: CASSEGDSLVGNQPQHF. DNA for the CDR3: TGTGCCAGCAGTGAAGGGGACTCCTTAGTGGGCAATCAGCCCCAGCATTTT.

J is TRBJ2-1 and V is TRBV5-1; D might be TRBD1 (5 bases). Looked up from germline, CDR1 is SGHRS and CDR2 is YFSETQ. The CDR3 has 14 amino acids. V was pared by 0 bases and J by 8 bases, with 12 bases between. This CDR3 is CASSLGQGFDEQFF. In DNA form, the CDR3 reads TGCGCCAGCAGCTTGGGCCAGGGATTCGATGAGCAGTTCTTC.

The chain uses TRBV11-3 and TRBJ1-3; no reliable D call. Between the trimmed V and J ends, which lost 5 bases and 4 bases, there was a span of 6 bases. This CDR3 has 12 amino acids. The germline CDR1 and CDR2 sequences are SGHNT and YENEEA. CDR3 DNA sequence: TGTGCCAGCAGCCGTCCGGGAAACACCATATATTTT. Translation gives CASSRPGNTIYF.

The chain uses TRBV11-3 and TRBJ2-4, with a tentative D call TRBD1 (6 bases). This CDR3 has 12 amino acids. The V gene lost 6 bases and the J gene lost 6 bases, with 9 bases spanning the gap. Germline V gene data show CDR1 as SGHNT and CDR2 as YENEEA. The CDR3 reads CASRRGGNIQYF. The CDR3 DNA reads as TGTGCCAGCAGACGAGGGGGAAACATTCAGTACTTC.

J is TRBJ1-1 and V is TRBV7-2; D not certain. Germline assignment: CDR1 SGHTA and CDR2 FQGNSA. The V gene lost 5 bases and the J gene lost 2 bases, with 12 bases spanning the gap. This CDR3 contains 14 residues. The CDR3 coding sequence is TGTGCCAGCAGCCCCGGGAGAGCTAACACTGAAGCTTTCTTT. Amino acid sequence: CASSPGRANTEAFF.

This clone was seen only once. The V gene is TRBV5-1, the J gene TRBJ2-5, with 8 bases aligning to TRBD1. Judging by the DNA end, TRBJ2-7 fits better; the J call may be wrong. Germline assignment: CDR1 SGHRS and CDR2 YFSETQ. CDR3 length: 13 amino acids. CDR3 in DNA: TGCGCCAGCAGCTTGGACAGGGGGGACGAGCAGTACTTC. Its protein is CASSLDRGDEQYF.

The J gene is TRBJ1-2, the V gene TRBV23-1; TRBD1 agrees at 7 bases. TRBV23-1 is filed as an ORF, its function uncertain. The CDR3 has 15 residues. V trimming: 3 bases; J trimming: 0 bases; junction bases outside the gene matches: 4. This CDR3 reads CASSQPDRPNYGYTF. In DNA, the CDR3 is TGCGCCAGCAGTCAGCCGGACAGGCCTAACTATGGCTACACCTTC.

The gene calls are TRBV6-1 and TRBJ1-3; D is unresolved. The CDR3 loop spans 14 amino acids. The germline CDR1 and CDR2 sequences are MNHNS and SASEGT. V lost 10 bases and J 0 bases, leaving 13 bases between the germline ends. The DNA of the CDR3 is TGTGCCACCATCCGGAGCAACTCTGGAAACACCATATATTTT. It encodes CATIRSNSGNTIYF.

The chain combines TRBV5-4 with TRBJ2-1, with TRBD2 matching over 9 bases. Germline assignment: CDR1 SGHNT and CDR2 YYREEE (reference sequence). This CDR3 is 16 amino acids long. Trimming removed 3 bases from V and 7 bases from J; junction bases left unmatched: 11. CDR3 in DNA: TGTGCCAGCAGCTCCTTCGGCGGGGGGGCCTGGAATGAGCAGTTCTTC. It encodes CASSSFGGGAWNEQFF. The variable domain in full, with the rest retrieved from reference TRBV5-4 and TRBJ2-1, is ETGVTQSPTHLIKTRGQQVTLRCSSQSGHNTVSWYQQALGQGPQFIFQYYREEENGRGNFPPRFSGLQFPNYSSELNVNALELDDSALYLCASSSFGGGAWNEQFFGPGTRLTVL.